This entry concerns a single T cell receptor beta chain. The CDR3 sequence is 12 residues long. The germline gives CDR1 WSHSY, CDR2 SAAADI. V lost 6 bases, J lost 5 bases, and 7 bases lay in between. The method was immunoSEQ multiplex PCR; TCRdb's version includes in-frame clones alone and lacks a portion of them. The sample contains 110,000 to 150,000 clones, 75% to 85% of which appear only once. This sample is part of a study of blood T cell repertoires in COVID-19. The specimen was peripheral blood. The genes are TRBV10-2 and TRBJ2-2; no reliable D call. The sequence was collected from a man in his 60s with acute or convalescent COVID-19. DNA of the CDR3: TGCGCCAGCAGGGGCCAAACCGGGGAGCTGTTTTTT. Translated, it gives CASRGQTGELFF.